This T cell receptor (beta chain) was obtained from a study of shared clonotypes between healthy human individuals. As regards this clone: Its antigen is as yet unknown.

Repertoires were generated with immunoSEQ multiplex PCR, while TCRdb's copy carries only in-frame clones and drops some. The data show nearly 2 million clones, about 95% seen once. The CDR3 loop spans 15 amino acids. Germline V gene sequence: CDR1 MNHNY, CDR2 SVGAGI (reference sequence). The V and J ends lost 5 bases and 0 bases respectively, with 11 bases between them. Terminally differentiated effector memory CD45RA+ cells were excluded by CCR7 positive selection of CD45RO-negative cells. The study, taken as a whole, reports: Of the naive CD4 clonotypes, roughly 5.2% were shared across a few donors.

The chain recombines TRBV6-6 with TRBJ2-4, with a tentative D call TRBD1 (5 bases). Sequenced sample: naive CD8+ T cells sorted from blood. The TCR comes from a young man in good health. CDR3 residues: CASSNTGVAKNIQYF. Written as DNA, the CDR3 is TGTGCCAGCAGTAACACAGGCGTAGCCAAAAACATTCAGTACTTC.